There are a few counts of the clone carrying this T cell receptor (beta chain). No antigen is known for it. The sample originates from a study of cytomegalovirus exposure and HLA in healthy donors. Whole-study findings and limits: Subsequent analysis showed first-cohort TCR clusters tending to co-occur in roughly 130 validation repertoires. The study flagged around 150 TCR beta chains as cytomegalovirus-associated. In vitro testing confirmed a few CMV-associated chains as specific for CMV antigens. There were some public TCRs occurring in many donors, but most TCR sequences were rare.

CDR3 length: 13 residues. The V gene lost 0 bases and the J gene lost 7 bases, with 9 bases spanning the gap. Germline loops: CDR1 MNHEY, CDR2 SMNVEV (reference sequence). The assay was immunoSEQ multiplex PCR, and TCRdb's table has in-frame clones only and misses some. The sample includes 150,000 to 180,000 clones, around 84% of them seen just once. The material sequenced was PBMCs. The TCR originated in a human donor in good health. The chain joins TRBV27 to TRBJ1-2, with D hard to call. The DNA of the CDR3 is TGTGCCAGCAGTTTATCGGCGCAGGTTGGCTACACCTTC. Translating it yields CASSLSAQVGYTF.